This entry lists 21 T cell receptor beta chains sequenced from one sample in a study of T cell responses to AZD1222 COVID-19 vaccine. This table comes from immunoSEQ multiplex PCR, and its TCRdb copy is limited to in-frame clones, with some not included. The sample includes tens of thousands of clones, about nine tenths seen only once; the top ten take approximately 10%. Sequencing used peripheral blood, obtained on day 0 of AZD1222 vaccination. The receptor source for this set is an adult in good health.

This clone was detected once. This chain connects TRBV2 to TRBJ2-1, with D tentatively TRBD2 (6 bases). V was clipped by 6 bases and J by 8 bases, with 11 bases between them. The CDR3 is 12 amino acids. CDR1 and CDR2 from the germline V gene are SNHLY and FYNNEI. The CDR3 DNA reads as TGTGCCAGCAGGGAGGGGTGGGATGAGCAGTTCTTC. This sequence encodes CASREGWDEQFF. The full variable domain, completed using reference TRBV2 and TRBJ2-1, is EPEVTQTPSHQVTQMGQEVILRCVPISNHLYFYWYRQILGQKVEFLVSFYNNEISEKSEIFDDQFSVERPDGSNFTLKIRSTKLEDSAMYFCASREGWDEQFFGPGTRLTVL.

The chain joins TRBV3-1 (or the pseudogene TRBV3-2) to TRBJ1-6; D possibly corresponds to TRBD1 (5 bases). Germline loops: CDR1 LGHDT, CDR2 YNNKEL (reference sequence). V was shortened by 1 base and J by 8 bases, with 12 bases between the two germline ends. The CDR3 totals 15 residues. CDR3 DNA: TGTGCCAGCAGCCAAGCCGCAGGGTCGGATTCACCCCTCCACTTT. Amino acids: CASSQAAGSDSPLHF.

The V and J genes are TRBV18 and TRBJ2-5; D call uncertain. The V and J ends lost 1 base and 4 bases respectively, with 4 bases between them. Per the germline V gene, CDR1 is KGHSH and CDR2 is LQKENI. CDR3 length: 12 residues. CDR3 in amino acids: CASSPQRETQYF. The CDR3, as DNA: TGTGCCAGCTCACCACAGAGAGAGACCCAGTACTTC.

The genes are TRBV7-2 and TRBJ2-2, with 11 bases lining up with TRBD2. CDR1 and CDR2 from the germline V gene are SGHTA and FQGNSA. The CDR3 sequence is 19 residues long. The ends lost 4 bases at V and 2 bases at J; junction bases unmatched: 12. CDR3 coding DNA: TGTGCCAGCAGCTACCAACTCATAGCGGGGGGGACAAACACCGGGGAGCTGTTTTTT. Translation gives CASSYQLIAGGTNTGELFF. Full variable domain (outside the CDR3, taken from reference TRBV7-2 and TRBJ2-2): GAGVSQSPSNKVTEKGKDVELRCDPISGHTALYWYRQSLGQGLEFLIYFQGNSAPDKSGLPSDRFSAERTGGSVSTLTIQRTQQEDSAVYLCASSYQLIAGGTNTGELFFGEGSRLTVL.

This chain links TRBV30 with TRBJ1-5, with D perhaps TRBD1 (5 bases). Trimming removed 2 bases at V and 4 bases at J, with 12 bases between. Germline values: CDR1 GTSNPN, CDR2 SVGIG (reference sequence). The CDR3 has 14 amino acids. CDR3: CAWSPRAGNQPQHF. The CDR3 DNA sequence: TGTGCCTGGAGTCCTAGGGCAGGGAATCAGCCCCAGCATTTT.

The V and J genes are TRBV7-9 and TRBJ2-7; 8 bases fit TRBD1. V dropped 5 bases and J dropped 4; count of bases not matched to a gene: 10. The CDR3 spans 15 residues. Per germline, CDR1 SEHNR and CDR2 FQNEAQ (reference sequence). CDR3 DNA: TGTGCCAGCAGCAAAGGACAGGGCGGTTTGTACGAGCAGTACTTC. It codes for CASSKGQGGLYEQYF. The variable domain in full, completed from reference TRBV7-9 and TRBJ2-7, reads DTGVSQNPRHKITKRGQNVTFRCDPISEHNRLYWYRQTLGQGPEFLTYFQNEAQLEKSRLLSDRFSAERPKGSFSTLEIQRTEQGDSAMYLCASSKGQGGLYEQYFGPGTRLTVT.

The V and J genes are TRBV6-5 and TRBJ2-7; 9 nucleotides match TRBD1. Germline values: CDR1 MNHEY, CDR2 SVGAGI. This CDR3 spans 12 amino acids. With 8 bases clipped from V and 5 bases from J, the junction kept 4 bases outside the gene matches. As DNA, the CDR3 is TGTGCCAGCTGGGGGACAGGGAACGAGCAGTACTTC. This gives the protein CASWGTGNEQYF.

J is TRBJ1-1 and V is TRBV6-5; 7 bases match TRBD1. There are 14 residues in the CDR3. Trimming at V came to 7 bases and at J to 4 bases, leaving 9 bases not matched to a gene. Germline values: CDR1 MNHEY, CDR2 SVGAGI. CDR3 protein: CASIRGGSGTEAFF. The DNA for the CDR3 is TGTGCCAGCATCAGGGGGGGTAGCGGCACTGAAGCTTTCTTT.

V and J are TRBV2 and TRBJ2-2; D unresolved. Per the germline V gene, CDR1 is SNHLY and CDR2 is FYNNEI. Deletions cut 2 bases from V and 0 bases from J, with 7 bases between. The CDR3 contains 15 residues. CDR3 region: CASSEIAANTGELFF. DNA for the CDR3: TGTGCCAGCAGTGAAATTGCAGCGAACACCGGGGAGCTGTTTTTT.

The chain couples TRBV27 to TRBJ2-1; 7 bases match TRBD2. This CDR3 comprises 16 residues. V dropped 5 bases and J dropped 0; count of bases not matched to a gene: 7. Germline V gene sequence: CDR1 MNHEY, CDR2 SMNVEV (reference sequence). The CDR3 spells CASSPRGEHSYNEQFF. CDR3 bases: TGTGCCAGCAGTCCTCGGGGGGAACACTCCTACAATGAGCAGTTCTTC.

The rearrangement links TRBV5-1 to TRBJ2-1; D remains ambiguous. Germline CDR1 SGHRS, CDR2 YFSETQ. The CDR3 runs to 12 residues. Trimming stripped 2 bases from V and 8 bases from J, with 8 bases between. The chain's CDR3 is CASSFAQYEQFF. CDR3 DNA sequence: TGCGCCAGCAGCTTTGCCCAGTATGAGCAGTTCTTC.

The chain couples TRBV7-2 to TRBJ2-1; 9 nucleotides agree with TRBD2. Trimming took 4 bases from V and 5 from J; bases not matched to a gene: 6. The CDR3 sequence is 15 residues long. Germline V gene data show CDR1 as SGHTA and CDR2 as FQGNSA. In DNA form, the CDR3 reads TGTGCCAGCAGCTGGTCGGGACTAGCAAACAATGAGCAGTTCTTC. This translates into CASSWSGLANNEQFF.

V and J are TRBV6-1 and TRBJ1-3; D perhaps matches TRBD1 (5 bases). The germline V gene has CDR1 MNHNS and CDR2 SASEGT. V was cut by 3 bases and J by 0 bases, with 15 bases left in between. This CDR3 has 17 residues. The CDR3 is CASSDDGTPSSGNTIYF. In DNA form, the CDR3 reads TGTGCCAGCAGTGACGACGGGACGCCGAGCTCTGGAAACACCATATATTTT.

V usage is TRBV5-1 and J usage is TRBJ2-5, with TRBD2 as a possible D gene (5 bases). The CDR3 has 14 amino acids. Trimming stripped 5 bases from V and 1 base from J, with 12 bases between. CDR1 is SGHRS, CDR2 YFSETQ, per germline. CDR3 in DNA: TGCGCCAGCAGGCCAGACTACGTCCAAGAGACCCAGTACTTC. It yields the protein CASRPDYVQETQYF.

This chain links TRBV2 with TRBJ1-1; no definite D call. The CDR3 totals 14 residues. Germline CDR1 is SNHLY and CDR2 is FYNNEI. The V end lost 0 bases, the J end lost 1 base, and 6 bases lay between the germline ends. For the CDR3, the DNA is TGTGCCAGCAGTGAAGCAGGTCGGAACACTGAAGCTTTCTTT. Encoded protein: CASSEAGRNTEAFF.

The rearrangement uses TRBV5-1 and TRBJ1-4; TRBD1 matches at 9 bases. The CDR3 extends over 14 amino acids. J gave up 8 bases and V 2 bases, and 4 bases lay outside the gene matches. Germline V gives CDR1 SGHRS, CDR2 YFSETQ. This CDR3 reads CASSLQGAEEKLFF. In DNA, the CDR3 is TGCGCCAGCAGCTTACAGGGGGCAGAGGAAAAACTGTTTTTT.

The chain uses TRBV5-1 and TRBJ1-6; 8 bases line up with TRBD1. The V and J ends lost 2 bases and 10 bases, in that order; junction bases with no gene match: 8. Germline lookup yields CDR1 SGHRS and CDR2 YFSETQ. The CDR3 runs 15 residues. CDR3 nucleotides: TGCGCCAGCAGCTTAGACAGGGGCGACGAGTCACCCCTCCACTTT. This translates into CASSLDRGDESPLHF.

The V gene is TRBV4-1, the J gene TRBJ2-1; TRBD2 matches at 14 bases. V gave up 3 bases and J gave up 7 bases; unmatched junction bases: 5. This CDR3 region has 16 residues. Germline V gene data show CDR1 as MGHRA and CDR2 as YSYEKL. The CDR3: CASSHPGLAGGNEQFF. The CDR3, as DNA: TGCGCCAGCAGCCATCCCGGACTAGCGGGAGGTAATGAGCAGTTCTTC.

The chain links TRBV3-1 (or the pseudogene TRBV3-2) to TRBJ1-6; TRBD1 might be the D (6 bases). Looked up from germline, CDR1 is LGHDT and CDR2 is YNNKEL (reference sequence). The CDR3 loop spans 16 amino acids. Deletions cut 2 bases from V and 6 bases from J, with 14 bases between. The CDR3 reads CASSQRGGSGNSPLHF. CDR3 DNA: TGTGCCAGCAGCCAAAGGGGGGGTTCCGGTAATTCACCCCTCCACTTT.

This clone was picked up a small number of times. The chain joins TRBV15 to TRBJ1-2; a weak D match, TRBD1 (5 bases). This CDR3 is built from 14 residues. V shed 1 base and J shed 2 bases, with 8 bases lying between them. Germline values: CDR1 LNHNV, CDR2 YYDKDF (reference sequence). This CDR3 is CATSRGDGNYGYTF. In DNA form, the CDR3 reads TGTGCCACCAGCAGAGGGGACGGGAACTATGGCTACACCTTC.

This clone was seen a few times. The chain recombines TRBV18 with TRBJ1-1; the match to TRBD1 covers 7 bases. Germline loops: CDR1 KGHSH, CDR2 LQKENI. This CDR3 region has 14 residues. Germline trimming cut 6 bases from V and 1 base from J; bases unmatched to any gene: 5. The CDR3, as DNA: TGTGCCAGCTCCCAACGACAGGGGAACACTGAAGCTTTCTTT. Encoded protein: CASSQRQGNTEAFF.